This T cell receptor (beta chain) was profiled in a study of cytomegalovirus exposure and HLA in healthy donors. The CDR3 is made up of 15 amino acids. From germline, CDR1 is SGHNT and CDR2 YENEEA. Deletions cut 2 bases from V and 5 bases from J, with 15 bases between. It was with 60 Vbeta and 13 Jbeta primers that the PCR ran. Method: immunoSEQ multiplex PCR; TCRdb's copy keeps in-frame clones and lacks some. The repertoire consists of some 140,000 clones, with 76% occurring once and the leading ten covering about 3.1%. This clone was detected only once. The receptor was derived from a man aged 35 to 55 in good health and CMV-seronegative. The sample comprised PBMCs. V and J are TRBV11-3 and TRBJ1-1; D possibly corresponds to TRBD1 (6 bases). Here the CDR3 DNA reads TGTGCCAGCAGCTTAAAGGCACAGGGTCGGACTGAAGCTTTCTTT. Protein product: CASSLKAQGRTEAFF.